Listed below are T cell receptor beta chains from one sample, sequenced in a study of T-cell memory formation after mild COVID-19. TCRdb reprocessed the 5' RACE reads via MiXCR and lists one record per CDR3 protein. The table lists just over 400,000 distinct CDR3 sequences, 20% to 25% of them singletons. Sequenced: PBMCs or a T cell subset sorted from them (not recorded which). The receptors come from an adult woman who had mild COVID-19 (a few samples of this study predate the infection). Cell type and time point are not known. Each CDR3 is given with its conserved first and last residue. The D gene is left open where the match is weak.

V,D,CDR3
TRBV10-3,.,CAISEAGGNSPLHF
TRBV5-1,.,CASSLRELNTEAFF
TRBV15,TRBD1,CATSSRDRGFQNTEAFF
TRBV4-1,.,CASSQGQTNTEAFF
TRBV5-1,.,CASSSGPTNEQFF
TRBV5-1,TRBD2,CASSSGLGPAGEQFF
TRBV5-1,.,CASSQGQGISYEQYF
TRBV15,TRBD1,CATSSRQGSGTDTQYF
TRBV4-3,TRBD2,CASSHSFSGSQDTQYF
TRBV6-1,TRBD2,CASKRGGLYEQYF
TRBV10-3,TRBD1,CAISDPDRGYEQYF
TRBV20-1,TRBD1,CSARGRDRGTKAFF
TRBV12-3/TRBV12-4,.,CASSLSTRGETQYF
TRBV9,TRBD2,CASSVEAGGYNEQFF
TRBV5-1,.,CASSTRDRRTDTQYF
TRBV9,TRBD2,CATSTSGEYNEQFF
TRBV3-1,TRBD1,CASKKDRGGNTIYF
TRBV7-8,.,CASSSSRAGGNQPQHF
TRBV6-5,.,CASSYAPLLYEQYF
TRBV12-3/TRBV12-4,TRBD1,CASRIRRLGQGVFF
TRBV7-2,.,CASSYGTIETQYF
TRBV3-1,TRBD2,CASSPTSGGSLYEQYF
TRBV14,TRBD2,CASSHIAGDDTGELFF
TRBV29-1,TRBD2,CSVERVAGGSYEQYF
TRBV21-1,.,CASSKAQKKQYF
TRBV5-1,.,CASSLAGGVSYNEQFF
TRBV2,TRBD2,CASSEGLAGGVETQYF
TRBV7-8,TRBD1,CASSLLTGDEQYF
TRBV3-1,TRBD1,CASSPEQGAYNEQFF
TRBV30,TRBD2,CAWSRGDSRGNIQYF
TRBV4-1,TRBD1,CASSQPGQGNEQYF
TRBV6-2/TRBV6-3,.,CASTSGGARYGYTF
TRBV6-6,TRBD2,CASSLYGGLAGLSYNEQFF
TRBV5-1,TRBD2,CASSLASSGGNYEQYF
TRBV6-1,.,CASSASRDTQYF
TRBV5-6,.,CASSKQRVGPVPYEQYF
TRBV24-1,TRBD1,CATSDRRQGSYEQYF
TRBV6-2/TRBV6-3,TRBD2,CASRETSGGKTYEQYF
TRBV20-1,TRBD2,CSARGTSGRPDTQYF